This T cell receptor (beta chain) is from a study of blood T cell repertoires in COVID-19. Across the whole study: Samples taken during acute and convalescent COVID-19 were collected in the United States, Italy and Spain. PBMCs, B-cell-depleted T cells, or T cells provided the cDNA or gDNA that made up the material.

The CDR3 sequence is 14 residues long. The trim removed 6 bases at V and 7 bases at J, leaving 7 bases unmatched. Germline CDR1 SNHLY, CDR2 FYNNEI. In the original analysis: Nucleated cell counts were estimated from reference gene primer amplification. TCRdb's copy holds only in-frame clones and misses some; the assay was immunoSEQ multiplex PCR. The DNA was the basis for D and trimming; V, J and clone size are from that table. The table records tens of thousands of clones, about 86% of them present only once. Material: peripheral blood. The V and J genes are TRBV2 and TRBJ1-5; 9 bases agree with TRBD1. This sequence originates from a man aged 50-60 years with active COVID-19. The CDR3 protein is CASRGTGQEQPQHF. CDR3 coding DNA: TGTGCCAGCAGGGGGACAGGGCAGGAACAGCCCCAGCATTTT. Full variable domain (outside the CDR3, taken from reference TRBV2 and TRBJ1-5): EPEVTQTPSHQVTQMGQEVILRCVPISNHLYFYWYRQILGQKVEFLVSFYNNEISEKSEIFDDQFSVERPDGSNFTLKIRSTKLEDSAMYFCASRGTGQEQPQHFGDGTRLSIL.